Below, 32 T cell receptor beta chains from the same sample are listed, as sequenced in a study of blood T cells in healthy people across ages. The second PCR ran roughly 6 to 11 cycles with a sample-barcoded 5' primer and J-beta primers. TCRdb re-called the 5' RACE reads with MiXCR, one entry per CDR3 protein. Of approximately 1.5 million distinct CDR3 sequences in the sample, about 45% are singletons; the top ten hold more than 4%. Sequencing was done on a sample of blood. The receptors stem from a woman aged 18-35 years in good health.

This clonotype occurred a few times. The chain combines TRBV20-1 with TRBJ2-1, with D hard to call. This CDR3 spans 12 amino acids. Germline V gives CDR1 DFQATT, CDR2 SNEGSKA (reference sequence). Between the trimmed V and J ends, which lost 3 bases and 4 bases, there was a span of 7 bases. Here the CDR3 DNA reads TGCAGTGCTAGGGCAGCTTACAATGAGCAGTTCTTC. Protein: CSARAAYNEQFF.

This chain connects TRBV7-9 to TRBJ1-6; D unclear. The ends were cut back, 3 bases at V and 7 bases at J, with 7 bases in the middle. The CDR3 sequence is 13 residues long. Germline V gene lookup returns CDR1 SEHNR and CDR2 FQNEAQ (reference sequence). The CDR3 bases are TGTGCCAGCAGCTTCCGACCCAATTCACCCCTCCACTTT. Protein sequence: CASSFRPNSPLHF.

This clonotype was picked up one time. The rearrangement joins TRBV6-2 or TRBV6-3 to TRBJ2-4; maybe TRBD1 (5 bases). CDR3 length equals 12 residues. V lost 5 bases and J lost 13, with 15 bases in between. Germline V CDR1 and CDR2: MNHEY, SVGEGT. The CDR3 DNA follows: TGTGCCAGCAGTCCCCGACAGAAAACGCAGTACTTC. Amino acid sequence: CASSPRQKTQYF.

The V call is TRBV12-3 or TRBV12-4, the J call TRBJ1-5; the D gene is possibly TRBD1 (5 bases). Trimming left V 5 bases short and J 7 bases short, with 24 bases between. The CDR3 has 17 amino acids. Here the CDR3 reads CASSDPMGQGSWQPQHF. DNA for the CDR3: TGTGCCAGCAGTGATCCCATGGGGCAGGGTAGTTGGCAGCCCCAGCATTTT.

This sequence joins TRBV20-1 and TRBJ1-4; unclear D gene. This CDR3 is 14 amino acids long. The germline gives CDR1 DFQATT, CDR2 SNEGSKA (reference sequence). V was trimmed by 3 bases and J by 3 bases, leaving 11 bases between them. The CDR3 region has the DNA TGCAGTGCTAGTTCCCAGAACCCTAATGAAAAACTGTTTTTT. This translates into CSASSQNPNEKLFF.

The genes are TRBV4-2 and TRBJ1-4; no firm D call. Between the trimmed V and J ends, which lost 5 bases and 8 bases, there was a span of 21 bases. The length of the CDR3 is 16 residues. CDR1 is LGHNA, CDR2 YNFKEQ, per germline. DNA of the CDR3: TGTGCCAGCAGCGACCTGGCAGAGGGCAACAGAGAAAAACTGTTTTTT. Its translation is CASSDLAEGNREKLFF.

V and J are TRBV14 and TRBJ2-1; tentatively, D is TRBD2 (6 bases). V shed 3 bases and J shed 0 bases, with 15 bases lying between them. This CDR3 contains 17 residues. The V gene's germline CDR1 is SGHDN and CDR2 FVKESK. CDR3 residues: CASSQEGPHYSYNEQFF. CDR3 nucleotides: TGTGCCAGCAGCCAGGAGGGTCCCCATTACTCCTACAATGAGCAGTTCTTC. Variable domain in full (rest from reference TRBV14 and TRBJ2-1): EAGVTQFPSHSVIEKGQTVTLRCDPISGHDNLYWYRRVMGKEIKFLLHFVKESKQDESGMPNNRFLAERTGGTYSTLKVQPAELEDSGVYFCASSQEGPHYSYNEQFFGPGTRLTVL.

The rearrangement uses TRBV3-1 and TRBJ2-7; no clear D gene. The CDR3 loop spans 18 amino acids. Germline CDR1 and CDR2: LGHDT and YNNKEL (reference sequence). Trimming took off 0 bases at V and 2 bases at J, with 20 bases between the two ends. CDR3 in DNA: TGTGCCAGCAGCCAAGATCAGAGACTTGGGCAGGAGACCTACGAGCAGTACTTC. Its translation: CASSQDQRLGQETYEQYF.

At least ten counts were recorded for this clonotype. The genes are TRBV2 and TRBJ2-5; perhaps TRBD1 as D (6 bases). V lost 1 base to trimming and J lost 5 bases, with 11 bases between them. Germline CDR1 and CDR2: SNHLY and FYNNEI. CDR3 length equals 14 residues. CDR3: CASSEGGPKETQYF. CDR3 nucleotide sequence: TGTGCCAGCAGTGAAGGGGGGCCTAAGGAGACCCAGTACTTC.

This clonotype has a single count. The chain has TRBV21-1 and TRBJ2-6. TRBV21-1 is listed as a pseudogene. This CDR3 region has 17 residues. The CDR3 bases are TGTGCCAGCAGCAAAGGGGCAGAGATCCCTGGGGCCAACGTCCTGACTTTC. Its protein product is CASSKGAEIPGANVLTF.

This clonotype was detected a few times. CDR3 sequence reads: CASSTRQGAGQPQHF. CDR3 DNA sequence: TGTGCCAGCAGCACCAGACAGGGGGCAGGTCAGCCCCAGCATTTT. The chain has TRBV7-2 and TRBJ1-5; 10 nucleotides align to TRBD1. V lost 5 bases to trimming and J lost 6 bases; unmatched junction nucleotides: 7. In germline, CDR1 is SGHTA, CDR2 FQGNSA. The CDR3 contains 15 residues. Variable domain in full (rest from reference TRBV7-2 and TRBJ1-5): GAGVSQSPSNKVTEKGKDVELRCDPISGHTALYWYRQSLGQGLEFLIYFQGNSAPDKSGLPSDRFSAERTGGSVSTLTIQRTQQEDSAVYLCASSTRQGAGQPQHFGDGTRLSIL.

The chain recombines TRBV5-6 with TRBJ2-7; the D gene is possibly TRBD1 (6 bases). V was clipped by 4 bases and J by 3 bases, with 14 bases between them. Germline V gene sequence: CDR1 SGHDT, CDR2 YYEEEE. The CDR3 covers 14 residues. The CDR3 DNA reads TGTGCCAGCAGCCCTGTAGGGACAAGCTACGAGCAGTACTTC. This gives the protein CASSPVGTSYEQYF.

This clonotype was detected only a few times. This chain connects TRBV10-3 to TRBJ2-7; D tentatively reads TRBD1 or TRBD2 (5 bases each). Trimming removed 8 bases from V and 0 bases from J, with 14 bases in between. The CDR3 has 14 residues. Germline V gene sequence: CDR1 ENHRY, CDR2 SYGVKD. CDR3 in amino acids: CAIRSGGSSYEQYF. The CDR3 DNA reads TGTGCCATCCGATCTGGGGGATCCTCCTACGAGCAGTACTTC.

This CDR3 is CASSRDRGRLQETQYF. The DNA of the CDR3 is TGTGCCAGCAGTCGAGACAGGGGGAGACTCCAAGAGACCCAGTACTTC. This sequence joins TRBV12-3 or TRBV12-4 and TRBJ2-5; 9 bases align to TRBD1. Trimming at V came to 5 bases and at J to 1 base, leaving 8 bases not matched to a gene. The CDR3 runs 16 residues.

This clonotype showed up just once. The V and J genes are TRBV7-9 and TRBJ2-1; 8 nucleotides line up with TRBD1. The V gene's germline CDR1 is SEHNR and CDR2 FQNEAQ (reference sequence). Trimming removed 6 bases from V and 8 bases from J; junction bases left unmatched: 12. The CDR3 consists of 15 residues. CDR3 bases: TGTGCCAGCAGGGCCCGTCAGGGGGCAGTGGATGAGCAGTTCTTC. Its translation: CASRARQGAVDEQFF.

V is TRBV7-9 and J is TRBJ2-2, with a possible D match to TRBD1 (5 bases). The CDR3 contains 12 residues. The germline V and J ends were trimmed by 6 bases and 6 bases, with 8 bases remaining between them. The V gene's germline CDR1 is SEHNR and CDR2 FQNEAQ (reference sequence). The CDR3 here is CASSRGSGELFF. The CDR3 DNA reads TGTGCCAGCAGTAGGGGTTCCGGGGAGCTGTTTTTT.

This clonotype was observed a handful of times. The V call is TRBV12-3 or TRBV12-4, the J call TRBJ1-1; TRBD1 matches at 7 bases. Trimming took 5 bases from V and 5 from J; bases not matched to a gene: 11. The CDR3 loop spans 15 amino acids. CDR3: CASSIHNLRGTEAFF. The CDR3 nucleotides are TGTGCCAGCAGTATACATAACCTCAGGGGGACTGAAGCTTTCTTT.

The V call is TRBV6-6, the J call TRBJ2-5; possible D gene TRBD2, 5 bases. The germline CDR1 and CDR2 sequences are MNHNY and SVGAGI (reference sequence). V was shortened by 7 bases and J by 5 bases, with 20 bases between the two germline ends. This CDR3 contains 15 residues. CDR3 in DNA: TGTGCCAGCAACCCCAAAAGAGGGATTCGGGAGACCCAGTACTTC. Protein sequence: CASNPKRGIRETQYF.

There are a few counts of this clonotype. The chain combines TRBV4-3 with TRBJ1-6; D is uncertain. CDR3 length: 15 amino acids. CDR1 and CDR2 from the germline V gene are LGHNA and YSLEER. Trimming took off 0 bases at V and 7 bases at J, with 10 bases between the two ends. CDR3 loop: CASSQDPRRNSPLHF. The CDR3 DNA follows: TGCGCCAGCAGCCAAGACCCCAGACGAAATTCACCCCTCCACTTT.

The V and J genes are TRBV4-1 and TRBJ1-4; D not resolved. V gave up 4 bases and J gave up 6 bases, with 15 bases separating them. CDR1 and CDR2 from the germline V gene are MGHRA and YSYEKL. The CDR3 loop spans 15 amino acids. The CDR3 nucleotides read TGCGCCAGCAGCCCCAGCCCGGGGTGGGATGAAAAACTGTTTTTT. This encodes CASSPSPGWDEKLFF.

The V and J genes are TRBV6-2 or TRBV6-3 and TRBJ2-4; possible D gene TRBD2, 5 bases. TRBJ2-5 matches the DNA end more closely, so the J call is doubtful. In germline, CDR1 is MNHEY, CDR2 SVGEGT. The CDR3 loop spans 15 amino acids. DNA of the CDR3: TGTGCCAGCAGGCCCCGCGTGGTAGCGAGAGAGACCCAGTACTTC. Translation: CASRPRVVARETQYF.

This clonotype has ten or more counts. This rearrangement joins TRBV7-2 to TRBJ2-7, with D perhaps given as TRBD1 or TRBD2 (6 bases each). Germline-derived CDR1 and CDR2 are SGHTA and FQGNSA. The CDR3 consists of 14 residues. The V end was cut by 3 bases, the J end by 2 bases, with 11 bases between. The CDR3 bases are TGTGCCAGCAGCTTCGGGGGCTACACCTACGAGCAGTACTTC. Its translation is CASSFGGYTYEQYF. Based on the CDR3 plus reference TRBV7-2 and TRBJ2-7, the full variable domain is GAGVSQSPSNKVTEKGKDVELRCDPISGHTALYWYRQSLGQGLEFLIYFQGNSAPDKSGLPSDRFSAERTGGSVSTLTIQRTQQEDSAVYLCASSFGGYTYEQYFGPGTRLTVT.

With respect to this clonotype: The junction shows a germline mismatch at one end, possibly a read error. The chain carries TRBV12-3 or TRBV12-4 and TRBJ1-2, with 9 positions matching TRBD1. The length of the CDR3 is 17 residues. CDR3 in amino acids: CTSSSTPNDRGDYGYTF. The CDR3 DNA follows: TGTACCAGCAGTTCTACCCCTAACGACAGGGGGGACTATGGCTACACCTTC.

This clonotype turned up a few times. The chain employs TRBV7-9 and TRBJ2-7, with D perhaps TRBD2 (6 bases). V was trimmed by 5 bases and J by 4 bases, leaving 12 bases between them. This CDR3 comprises 13 residues. Per germline, CDR1 SEHNR and CDR2 FQNEAQ (reference sequence). CDR3 in amino acids: CASSTRDFYEQYF. The CDR3 bases are TGTGCCAGCAGCACCCGGGACTTTTACGAGCAGTACTTC.

The chain uses TRBV3-1 and TRBJ1-5; unclear D gene. From germline, CDR1 is LGHDT and CDR2 YNNKEL (reference sequence). The CDR3 spans 11 residues. DNA for the CDR3: TGTGTTTTCTGGCGCAATCAGCCCCAGCATTTT. It encodes CVFWRNQPQHF.

This clonotype was counted a few times. The chain couples TRBV7-2 to TRBJ2-5; 10 nucleotides match TRBD2. This CDR3 spans 16 amino acids. V shed 2 bases and J 4 bases; nucleotides not matched to a gene: 7. CDR1 and CDR2 (germline): SGHTA, FQGNSA. The chain's CDR3 is CASSLQRGGLGETQYF. The CDR3 nucleotides read TGTGCCAGCAGCTTACAGCGGGGGGGCCTTGGAGAGACCCAGTACTTC.

The table lists this clonotype with a few counts. The CDR3 here is CASSFLADLQETQYF. CDR3 nucleotide sequence: TGTGCCAGCAGTTTTCTAGCGGATCTCCAAGAGACCCAGTACTTC. This chain connects TRBV12-3 or TRBV12-4 to TRBJ2-5; TRBD2 matches at 7 bases. The CDR3 runs 15 residues. J gave up 1 base and V 3 bases, and 5 bases lay outside the gene matches.

This sequence joins TRBV20-1 and TRBJ2-4; 7 nucleotides line up with TRBD2. The J call may be wrong; the DNA end is better matched by TRBJ2-5. CDR1 is DFQATT, CDR2 SNEGSKA, per germline (reference sequence). The CDR3 is 15 amino acids. CDR3 DNA sequence: TGCAGTGCTAGAGTATGGCGGGGGTGGCAAGAGACCCAGTACTTC. Translation: CSARVWRGWQETQYF.

This clonotype has only a few counts. In DNA form, the CDR3 reads TGTGCCACCAGCAGAGTGCAAGCGGGAAGTGGCTACACCTTC. Protein sequence: CATSRVQAGSGYTF. The chain joins TRBV15 to TRBJ1-2; D call uncertain. V shed 1 base and J shed 7 bases, with 13 bases lying between them. The length of the CDR3 is 14 residues. Germline CDR1 reads LNHNV; CDR2 reads YYDKDF (reference sequence).

The chain is built from TRBV4-3 and TRBJ1-3; D is possibly TRBD1 (5 bases). Germline CDR1 LGHNA, CDR2 YSLEER. The CDR3 covers 15 residues. Trimming cost V 4 bases and J 0 bases, with 10 bases left between them. CDR3 DNA sequence: TGCGCCAGCAGCCCCGGGGCTTACTCTGGAAACACCATATATTTT. Translating gives CASSPGAYSGNTIYF.

The V gene is TRBV2, the J gene TRBJ2-7; possibly TRBD1 for D (8 bases). The CDR3 contains 15 residues. Trimming shortened V by 2 bases and J by 2 bases, and 13 bases separated the two germline ends. Germline values: CDR1 SNHLY, CDR2 FYNNEI. DNA of the CDR3: TGTGCCAGCAGTGAAACAGGGGGGGCCACCTACGAGCAGTACTTC. Amino acid sequence: CASSETGGATYEQYF.

This clonotype was detected a few times. This sequence joins TRBV29-1 and TRBJ2-7, with D possibly being TRBD1 (6 bases). Germline V gene data show CDR1 as SQVTM and CDR2 as ANQGSEA. With 7 bases removed from V and 9 bases from J, the gap between germline ends came to 16 bases. The length of the CDR3 is 11 residues. The CDR3 protein is CSAGQGSVQYF. The CDR3 coding sequence is TGCAGCGCCGGGCAGGGGTCGGTGCAGTACTTC.